The 13 T cell receptor beta chains below all came from one sample that was sequenced in a study of shared clonotypes between healthy human individuals. Data came from immunoSEQ multiplex PCR; TCRdb stores just in-frame clones and leaves some out. In the table there are 330,000 or so clones, around 67% of which are singletons. Sequenced material: memory CD4+ T cells sorted from blood. This sample's subset: CD45RA-negative fraction. These receptors were obtained from a man aged 25 to 40 in good health.

A single count supports this clone. This chain links TRBV5-6 with TRBJ1-1; TRBD1 agrees at 8 bases. This CDR3 is 13 amino acids long. V dropped 4 bases and J dropped 5; count of bases not matched to a gene: 4. The germline gives CDR1 SGHDT, CDR2 YYEEEE. Here the CDR3 reads CASSPGQGTEAFF. In DNA, the CDR3 is TGTGCCAGCAGCCCTGGACAGGGAACTGAAGCTTTCTTT.

The V gene is TRBV11-2, the J gene TRBJ2-7; 9 positions match TRBD2. Per the germline V gene, CDR1 is SGHAT and CDR2 is FQNNGV. J gave up 5 bases and V 3 bases, and 5 bases lay outside the gene matches. This CDR3 comprises 14 residues. In DNA, the CDR3 is TGTGCCAGCAGCTTTAGCGGGAGCAACGACGAGCAGTACTTC. As protein: CASSFSGSNDEQYF.

V is TRBV5-6 and J is TRBJ2-2; D is ambiguous. The V gene's germline CDR1 is SGHDT and CDR2 YYEEEE. This CDR3 is 17 amino acids long. Trimming shortened V by 0 bases and J by 3 bases, and 15 bases separated the two germline ends. In DNA form, the CDR3 reads TGTGCCAGCAGCTTGGGTGAGACCCGGCGGTACACCGGGGAGCTGTTTTTT. Its translation: CASSLGETRRYTGELFF.

V usage is TRBV10-3 and J usage is TRBJ2-6; D remains ambiguous. V was pared by 5 bases and J by 5 bases, with 16 bases between. Per germline, CDR1 ENHRY and CDR2 SYGVKD. The CDR3 runs to 16 residues. CDR3 in amino acids: CAISPEIQSRANVLTF. In DNA, the CDR3 is TGTGCCATCAGTCCGGAGATACAAAGTCGGGCCAACGTCCTGACTTTC.

Ten or more counts support this clone. The chain joins TRBV20-1 to TRBJ2-7; TRBD1 is a possible D gene (6 bases). Germline V gene data show CDR1 as DFQATT and CDR2 as SNEGSKA (reference sequence). The CDR3 is 10 amino acids. Here the CDR3 DNA reads TGCAGGACAGGCTCCTACGAGCAGTACTTC. This translates into CRTGSYEQYF.

This clone was observed a few times. This specimen includes other DNA sequences encoding the same CDR3. The chain recombines TRBV10-2 with TRBJ1-5; D possibly corresponds to TRBD1 (5 bases). The CDR3 contains 13 residues. The germline V gene encodes CDR1 WSHSY and CDR2 SAAADI. V gave up 7 bases and J gave up 0 bases, with 7 bases separating them. Here the CDR3 DNA reads TGCGCCAGCACTCAGGGTAGCAATCAGCCCCAGCATTTT. This gives the protein CASTQGSNQPQHF.

The chain couples TRBV9 to TRBJ2-3; 7 bases are shared with TRBD1. The CDR3 runs 15 residues. Germline CDR1 and CDR2: SGDLS and YYNGEE. V lost 1 base to trimming and J lost 2 bases; unmatched junction nucleotides: 4. This chain's CDR3 is CASSVWGQNTDTQYF. CDR3 nucleotide sequence: TGTGCCAGCAGCGTATGGGGACAGAACACAGATACGCAGTATTTT.

V is TRBV29-1 and J is TRBJ2-7, with TRBD2 identical over 11 bases. Germline-derived CDR1 and CDR2 are SQVTM and ANQGSEA. V lost 7 bases to trimming and J lost 2 bases; unmatched junction nucleotides: 10. The CDR3 extends over 15 amino acids. CDR3 amino acids: CSAIPGTSGPYEQYF. In nucleotides, the CDR3 is TGCAGCGCCATCCCCGGGACTAGCGGTCCCTACGAGCAGTACTTC.

This chain connects TRBV6-5 to TRBJ2-1, with D maybe TRBD2 (6 bases). The germline gives CDR1 MNHEY, CDR2 SVGAGI. This CDR3 contains 16 residues. V lost 0 bases and J lost 9, with 18 bases in between. The CDR3 sequence: CASSYSGGPRTGEQFF. For the CDR3, the DNA is TGTGCCAGCAGTTACTCGGGGGGTCCTCGGACGGGTGAGCAGTTCTTC.

V is TRBV5-5 and J is TRBJ2-5; 9 nucleotides align to TRBD1. V lost 0 bases, J lost 7 bases, and 16 bases stayed unmatched. This CDR3 is built from 18 residues. Per the germline V gene, CDR1 is SGHKS and CDR2 is YYEKEE (reference sequence). Written as DNA, the CDR3 is TGTGCCAGCAGCTTGGCGTCCGGACAGGGGCCCGCAGGGGGGACCCAGTACTTC. This gives the protein CASSLASGQGPAGGTQYF. Full variable domain (rest looked up from reference TRBV5-5 and TRBJ2-5): DAGVTQSPTHLIKTRGQQVTLRCSPISGHKSVSWYQQVLGQGPQFIFQYYEKEERGRGNFPDRFSARQFPNYSSELNVNALLLGDSALYLCASSLASGQGPAGGTQYFGPGTRLLVL.

V gene TRBV11-2 combines with J gene TRBJ2-2; D might be TRBD1 or TRBD2, each matching 6 bases. V lost 11 bases to trimming and J lost 4 bases, with 11 bases between them. CDR1 is SGHAT and CDR2 is FQNNGV in the germline V gene. The CDR3 has 12 residues. CDR3 nucleotides: TGTGCCGGGGGGCCCCTCACCGGGGAGCTGTTTTTT. As protein: CAGGPLTGELFF.

The rearrangement links TRBV25-1 to TRBJ1-1; D call uncertain. Trimming cost V 5 bases and J 5 bases, with 15 bases left between them. Germline V gene sequence: CDR1 MGHDK, CDR2 SYGVNS. The CDR3 is made up of 14 amino acids. CDR3 sequence reads: CASSTPGTLTEAFF. The CDR3 bases are TGTGCCAGCAGTACCCCAGGAACACTGACTGAAGCTTTCTTT. The full variable domain, in which reference TRBV25-1 and TRBJ1-1 provide the parts outside the CDR3, is EADIYQTPRYLVIGTGKKITLECSQTMGHDKMYWYQQDPGMELHLIHYSYGVNSTEKGDLSSESTVSRIRTEHFPLTLESARPSHTSQYLCASSTPGTLTEAFFGQGTRLTVV.

The chain combines TRBV20-1 with TRBJ2-5; unclear D gene. The CDR3 covers 11 residues. V was cut by 0 bases and J by 12 bases, with 11 bases left in between. CDR1 DFQATT and CDR2 SNEGSKA come from the germline V gene (reference sequence). The CDR3 coding sequence is TGCAGTGCTAGAGATCGCTTTCGGGAGTACTTC. Translating gives CSARDRFREYF.